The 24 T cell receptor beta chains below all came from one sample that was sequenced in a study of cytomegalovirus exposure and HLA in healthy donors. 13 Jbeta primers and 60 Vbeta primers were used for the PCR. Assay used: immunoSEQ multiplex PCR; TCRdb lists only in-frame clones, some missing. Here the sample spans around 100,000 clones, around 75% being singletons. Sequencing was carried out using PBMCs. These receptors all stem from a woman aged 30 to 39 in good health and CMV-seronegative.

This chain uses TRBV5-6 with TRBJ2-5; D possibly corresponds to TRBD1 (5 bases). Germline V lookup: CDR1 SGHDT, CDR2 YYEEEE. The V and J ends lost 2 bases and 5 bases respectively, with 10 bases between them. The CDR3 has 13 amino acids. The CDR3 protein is CASSLSGWETQYF. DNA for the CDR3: TGTGCCAGCAGCTTATCAGGGTGGGAGACCCAGTACTTC.

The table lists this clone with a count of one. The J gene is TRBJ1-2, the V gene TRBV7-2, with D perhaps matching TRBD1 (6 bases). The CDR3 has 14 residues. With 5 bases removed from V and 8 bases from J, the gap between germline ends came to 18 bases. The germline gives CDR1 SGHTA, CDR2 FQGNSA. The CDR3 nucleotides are TGTGCCAGCAGCCAGCGGGGGCAGGCGAGAGGCTACACCTTC. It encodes CASSQRGQARGYTF. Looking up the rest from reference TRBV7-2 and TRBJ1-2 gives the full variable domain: GAGVSQSPSNKVTEKGKDVELRCDPISGHTALYWYRQSLGQGLEFLIYFQGNSAPDKSGLPSDRFSAERTGGSVSTLTIQRTQQEDSAVYLCASSQRGQARGYTFGSGTRLTVV.

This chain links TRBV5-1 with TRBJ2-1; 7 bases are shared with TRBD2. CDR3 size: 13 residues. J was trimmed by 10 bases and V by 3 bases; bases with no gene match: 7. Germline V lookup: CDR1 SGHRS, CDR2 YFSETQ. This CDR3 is CASSWSPGGEQFF. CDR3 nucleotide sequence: TGCGCCAGCAGCTGGAGCCCCGGGGGGGAGCAGTTCTTC.

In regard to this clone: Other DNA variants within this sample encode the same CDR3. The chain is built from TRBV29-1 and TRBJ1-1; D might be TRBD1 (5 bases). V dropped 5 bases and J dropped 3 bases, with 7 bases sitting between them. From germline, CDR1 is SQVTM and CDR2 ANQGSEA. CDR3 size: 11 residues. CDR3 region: CSVRRDTEAFF. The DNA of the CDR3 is TGCAGCGTTCGCAGGGACACTGAAGCTTTCTTT.

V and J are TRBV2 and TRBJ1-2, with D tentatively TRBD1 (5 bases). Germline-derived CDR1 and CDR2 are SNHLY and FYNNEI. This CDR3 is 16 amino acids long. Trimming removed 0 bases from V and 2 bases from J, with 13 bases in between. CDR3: CASSEALQGINYGYTF. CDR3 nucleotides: TGTGCCAGCAGTGAAGCGCTTCAGGGTATCAACTATGGCTACACCTTC. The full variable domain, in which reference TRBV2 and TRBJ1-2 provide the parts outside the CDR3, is EPEVTQTPSHQVTQMGQEVILRCVPISNHLYFYWYRQILGQKVEFLVSFYNNEISEKSEIFDDQFSVERPDGSNFTLKIRSTKLEDSAMYFCASSEALQGINYGYTFGSGTRLTVV.

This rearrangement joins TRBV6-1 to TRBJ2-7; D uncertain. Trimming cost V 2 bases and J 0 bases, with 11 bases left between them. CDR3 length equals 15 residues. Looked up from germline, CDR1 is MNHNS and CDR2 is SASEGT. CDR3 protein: CASSEYPKSSYEQYF. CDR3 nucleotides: TGTGCCAGCAGTGAATACCCAAAGAGCTCCTACGAGCAGTACTTC.

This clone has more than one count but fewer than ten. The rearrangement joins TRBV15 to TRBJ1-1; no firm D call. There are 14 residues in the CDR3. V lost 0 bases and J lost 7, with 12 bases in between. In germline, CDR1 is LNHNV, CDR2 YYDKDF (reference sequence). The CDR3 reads CATSRDGLLNEAFF. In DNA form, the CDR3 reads TGTGCCACCAGCAGAGATGGACTGTTGAATGAAGCTTTCTTT.

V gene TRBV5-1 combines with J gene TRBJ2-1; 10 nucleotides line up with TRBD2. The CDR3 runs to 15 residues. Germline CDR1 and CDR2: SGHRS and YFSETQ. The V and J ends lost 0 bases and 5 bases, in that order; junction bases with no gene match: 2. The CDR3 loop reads CASSLVGTSDNEQFF. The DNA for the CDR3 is TGCGCCAGCAGCTTGGTTGGGACTAGCGACAATGAGCAGTTCTTC.

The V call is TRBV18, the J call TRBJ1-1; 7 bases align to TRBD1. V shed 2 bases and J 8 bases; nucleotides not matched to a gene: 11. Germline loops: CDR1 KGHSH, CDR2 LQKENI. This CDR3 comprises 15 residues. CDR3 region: CASSPSWRQGAEAFF. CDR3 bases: TGTGCCAGCTCACCAAGCTGGCGACAGGGCGCGGAAGCTTTCTTT. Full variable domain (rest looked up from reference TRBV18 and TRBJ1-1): NAGVMQNPRHLVRRRGQEARLRCSPMKGHSHVYWYRQLPEEGLKFMVYLQKENIIDESGMPKERFSAEFPKEGPSILRIQQVVRGDSAAYFCASSPSWRQGAEAFFGQGTRLTVV.

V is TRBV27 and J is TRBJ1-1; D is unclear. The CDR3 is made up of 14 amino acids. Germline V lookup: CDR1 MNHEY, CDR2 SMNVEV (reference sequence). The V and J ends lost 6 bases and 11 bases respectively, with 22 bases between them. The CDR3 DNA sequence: TGTGCCAGCAGGGGAGAGGGCGGGGTGAAGTGGGCTTTCTTT. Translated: CASRGEGGVKWAFF.

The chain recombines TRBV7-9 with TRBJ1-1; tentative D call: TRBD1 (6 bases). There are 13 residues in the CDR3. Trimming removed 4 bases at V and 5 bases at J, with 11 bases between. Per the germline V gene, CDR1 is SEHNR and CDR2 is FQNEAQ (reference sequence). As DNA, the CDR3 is TGTGCCAGCAGCTCCACACAGGGAACTGAAGCTTTCTTT. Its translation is CASSSTQGTEAFF.

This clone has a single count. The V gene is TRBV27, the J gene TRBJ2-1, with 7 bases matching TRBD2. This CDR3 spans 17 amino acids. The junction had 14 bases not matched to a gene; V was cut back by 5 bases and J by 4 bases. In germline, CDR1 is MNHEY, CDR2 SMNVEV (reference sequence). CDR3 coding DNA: TGTGCCAGCAGTAATACCAATAAGCGGGGATATTACAATGAGCAGTTCTTC. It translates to CASSNTNKRGYYNEQFF.

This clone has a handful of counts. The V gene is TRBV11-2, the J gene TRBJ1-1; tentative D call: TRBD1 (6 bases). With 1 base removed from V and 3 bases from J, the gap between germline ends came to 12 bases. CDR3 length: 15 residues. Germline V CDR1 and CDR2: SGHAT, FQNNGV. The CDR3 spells CASSLVGGGDTEAFF. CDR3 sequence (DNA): TGTGCCAGCAGCTTAGTAGGGGGGGGCGACACTGAAGCTTTCTTT.

This CDR3 is CASSRQGSSYEQYF. CDR3 nucleotide sequence: TGTGCCAGCAGCCGACAGGGGAGCTCCTACGAGCAGTACTTC. The chain is built from TRBV7-8 and TRBJ2-7; 8 bases are a match to TRBD1. The CDR3 has 14 amino acids. The germline V gene has CDR1 SGHVS and CDR2 FQNEAQ. Trimming removed 5 bases from V and 0 bases from J; junction bases left unmatched: 3.

The CDR3 reads CASSRTVNEKLFF. In nucleotides, the CDR3 is TGTGCCAGTAGTAGGACAGTCAATGAAAAACTGTTTTTT. V usage is TRBV19 and J usage is TRBJ1-4, with D perhaps TRBD1 (6 bases). V was clipped by 4 bases and J by 5 bases, with 8 bases between them. The length of the CDR3 is 13 residues. The V gene's germline CDR1 is LNHDA and CDR2 SQIVND (reference sequence). Using reference TRBV19 and TRBJ1-4 for the parts outside the CDR3, the full variable domain is DGGITQSPKYLFRKEGQNVTLSCEQNLNHDAMYWYRQDPGQGLRLIYYSQIVNDFQKGDIAEGYSVSREKKESFPLTVTSAQKNPTAFYLCASSRTVNEKLFFGSGTQLSVL.

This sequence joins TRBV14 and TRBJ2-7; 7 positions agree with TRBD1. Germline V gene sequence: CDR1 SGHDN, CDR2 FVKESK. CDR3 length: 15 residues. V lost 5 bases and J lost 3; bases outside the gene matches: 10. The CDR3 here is CASSNNPGQFYEQYF. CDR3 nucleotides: TGTGCCAGCAGCAATAACCCGGGACAGTTCTACGAGCAGTACTTC.

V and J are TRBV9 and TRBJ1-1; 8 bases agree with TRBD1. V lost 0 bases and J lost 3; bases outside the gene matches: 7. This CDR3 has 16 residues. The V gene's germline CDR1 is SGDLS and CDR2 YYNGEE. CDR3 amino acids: CASSVVGQGGHTEAFF. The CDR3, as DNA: TGTGCCAGCAGCGTAGTAGGACAGGGAGGGCACACTGAAGCTTTCTTT.

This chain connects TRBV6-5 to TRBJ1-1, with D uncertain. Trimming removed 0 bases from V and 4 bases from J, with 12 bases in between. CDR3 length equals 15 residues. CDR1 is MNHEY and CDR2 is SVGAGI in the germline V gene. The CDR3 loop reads CASSYSNRGSTEAFF. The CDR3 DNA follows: TGTGCCAGCAGTTACTCGAATCGGGGATCCACTGAAGCTTTCTTT.

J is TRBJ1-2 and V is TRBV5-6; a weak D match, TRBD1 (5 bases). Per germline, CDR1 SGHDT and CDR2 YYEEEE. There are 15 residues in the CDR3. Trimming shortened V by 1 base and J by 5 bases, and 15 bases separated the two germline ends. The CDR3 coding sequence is TGTGCCAGCAGCTTGTGGGGGAGGGACGGTTATGGCTACACCTTC. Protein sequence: CASSLWGRDGYGYTF.

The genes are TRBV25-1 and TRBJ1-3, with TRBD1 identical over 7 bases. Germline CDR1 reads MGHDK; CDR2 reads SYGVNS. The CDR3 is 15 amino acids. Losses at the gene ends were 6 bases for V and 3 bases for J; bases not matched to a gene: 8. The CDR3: CASSAPGGFGNTIYF. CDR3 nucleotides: TGTGCCAGCAGCGCTCCAGGGGGTTTTGGAAACACCATATATTTT.

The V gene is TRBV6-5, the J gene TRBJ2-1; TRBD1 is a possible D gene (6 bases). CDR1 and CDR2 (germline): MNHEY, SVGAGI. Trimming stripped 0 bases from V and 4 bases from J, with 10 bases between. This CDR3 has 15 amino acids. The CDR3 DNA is TGTGCCAGCAGTTACTCGGGACAAGATTACAATGAGCAGTTCTTC. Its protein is CASSYSGQDYNEQFF.

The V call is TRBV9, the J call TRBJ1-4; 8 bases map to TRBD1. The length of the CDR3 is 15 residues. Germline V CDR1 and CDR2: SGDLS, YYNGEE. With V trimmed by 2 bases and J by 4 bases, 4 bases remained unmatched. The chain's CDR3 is CASSVGQGNNEKLFF. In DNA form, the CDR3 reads TGTGCCAGCAGCGTCGGACAGGGCAATAATGAAAAACTGTTTTTT.

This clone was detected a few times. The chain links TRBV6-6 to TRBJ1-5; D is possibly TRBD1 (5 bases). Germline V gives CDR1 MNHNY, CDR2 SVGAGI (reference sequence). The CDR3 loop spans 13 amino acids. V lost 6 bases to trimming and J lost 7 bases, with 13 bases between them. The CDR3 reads CASRRTLGQPQHF. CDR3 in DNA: TGTGCCAGCAGACGGACACTTGGGCAGCCCCAGCATTTT.

The CDR3 sequence: CATRGLGYEQYF. CDR3 DNA sequence: TGTGCCACCAGGGGACTAGGCTACGAGCAGTACTTC. J is TRBJ2-7 and V is TRBV15; 8 bases map to TRBD2. The CDR3 consists of 12 residues. Trimming cost V 6 bases and J 3 bases; bases outside gene matches: 1. Per germline, CDR1 LNHNV and CDR2 YYDKDF (reference sequence).